This is a list of T cell receptor beta chains from one sample in a study of glioma-infiltrating T cells after dendritic cell vaccination. TCRdb's copy holds only in-frame clones and misses some; the assay was immunoSEQ multiplex PCR. Here the sample spans about 100,000 clones, roughly 80% being singletons. The starting material was blood, obtained after dendritic cell vaccination. These receptors were taken from a human donor with glioblastoma. Both conserved end residues are part of each CDR3. Each record gives: J gene, clone size, V gene, D gene, CDR3 protein, CDR3 DNA. A D gene is named only where the DNA matches it firmly. Rows may omit the clone size; those that give it use once, few, many or a size class.

>TRBJ2-2|.|TRBV5-1|.
CASSRVLRGTGELFF
TGCGCCAGCAGTCGGGTTTTAAGGGGAACCGGGGAGCTGTTTTTT
>TRBJ1-3|.|TRBV11-2|.
CASSVQGWGNTIYF
TGTGCCAGCAGCGTACAGGGTTGGGGAAACACCATATATTTT
>TRBJ2-2|.|TRBV7-9|.
CASSLAAAGGPLNTGELFF
TGTGCCAGCAGCTTAGCAGCAGCCGGGGGGCCCTTGAACACCGGGGAGCTGTTTTTT
>TRBJ1-1|.|TRBV25-1|.
CASSGGGLTEAFF
TGTGCCAGCAGTGGGGGAGGGCTCACTGAAGCTTTCTTT
>TRBJ1-3|once|TRBV5-1|.
CASSLAAGAGNTIYF
TGCGCCAGCAGCTTGGCGGCGGGGGCTGGAAACACCATATATTTT
>TRBJ2-1|.|TRBV27|.
CASSLFGNEQFF
TGTGCCAGCAGTTTATTCGGCAATGAGCAGTTCTTC
>TRBJ2-7|.|TRBV7-8|TRBD2
CASSLAGGTSGTGEQYF
TGTGCCAGCAGCTTAGCGGGAGGGACTAGCGGGACCGGCGAGCAGTACTTC
>TRBJ1-1|few|TRBV6-1|TRBD1
CASSSRQGARTEAFF
TGTGCCAGCAGCTCCCGGCAGGGGGCGCGAACTGAAGCTTTCTTT
>TRBJ1-1|.|TRBV27|.
CASSLSIGGTEAFF
TGTGCCAGCAGTTTATCAATAGGGGGCACTGAAGCTTTCTTT
>TRBJ1-3|.|TRBV9|.
CASSVEGRQVGNTIYF
TGTGCCAGCAGCGTAGAAGGACGACAGGTTGGAAACACCATATATTTT
>TRBJ2-2|.|TRBV7-3|TRBD1
CASSQRTGGAGELFF
TGTGCCAGCAGCCAGAGGACAGGAGGAGCCGGGGAGCTGTTTTTT
>TRBJ2-1|.|TRBV28|.
CASSSPQSSYNEQFF
TGTGCCAGCAGTTCGCCACAGAGCTCCTACAATGAGCAGTTCTTC
>TRBJ2-3|.|TRBV5-4|.
CASKLLSGDTQYF
TGTGCCAGCAAACTACTGAGCGGGGATACGCAGTATTTT
>TRBJ2-1|.|TRBV30|TRBD2
CAWRSRGGLVLNEQFF
TGTGCCTGGCGATCTCGTGGGGGACTAGTCCTCAATGAGCAGTTCTTC
>TRBJ1-5|.|TRBV5-1|.
CASSLEGSSNQPQHF
TGCGCCAGCAGCTTGGAAGGGAGTAGCAATCAGCCCCAGCATTTT
>TRBJ2-1|.|TRBV15|TRBD2
CATSRVASGRDEQFF
TGTGCCACCAGCAGAGTGGCTAGCGGGAGAGATGAGCAGTTCTTC
>TRBJ2-6|.|TRBV6-1|TRBD1
CASSQGAGANVLTF
TGTGCCAGCAGTCAGGGGGCGGGGGCCAACGTCCTGACTTTC
>TRBJ2-1|.|TRBV5-1|.
CASSSLGRTEYNEQFF
TGCGCCAGCAGCTCCCTCGGTCGGACAGAATACAATGAGCAGTTCTTC
>TRBJ2-6|.|TRBV28|.
CASSRDYSGANVLTF
TGTGCCAGCAGTCGAGACTACTCTGGGGCCAACGTCCTGACTTTC
>TRBJ2-5|few|TRBV5-6|.
CASSWAKRTQYF
TGTGCCAGCAGCTGGGCCAAGAGAACCCAGTACTTC
>TRBJ2-2|.|TRBV5-1|TRBD1
CASSLVGTGGTGELFF
TGCGCCAGCAGCTTGGTTGGGACAGGGGGCACCGGGGAGCTGTTTTTT
>TRBJ1-1|.|TRBV4-1|TRBD1
CASSQEDRAGYTEAFF
TGCGCCAGCAGCCAAGAGGACAGGGCCGGGTACACTGAAGCTTTCTTT
>TRBJ2-5|.|TRBV6-5|TRBD2
CASSQSGGAGGTQYF
TGTGCCAGCAGCCAGAGCGGGGGAGCGGGAGGGACCCAGTACTTC
>TRBJ2-3|.|TRBV30|.
CAWSDKAGRTDTQYF
TGTGCCTGGAGTGACAAGGCGGGCCGCACAGATACGCAGTATTTT
>TRBJ1-2|.|TRBV14|TRBD1
CASSQAGQVTYGYTF
TGTGCCAGCAGCCAAGCGGGACAGGTCACCTATGGCTACACCTTC
>TRBJ2-2|few|TRBV7-9|.
CASTRLVRGELFF
TGTGCCAGCACCCGACTAGTGCGCGGGGAGCTGTTTTTT
>TRBJ2-7|few|TRBV13|.
CASSSGSYEQYF
TGTGCCAGCAGTAGTGGTTCCTACGAGCAGTACTTC
>TRBJ2-7|.|TRBV10-3|.
CAISEPQRSYEQYF
TGTGCCATCAGTGAGCCCCAGCGATCCTACGAGCAGTACTTC
>TRBJ2-1|.|TRBV7-3|TRBD2
CASSLGTSGGSQQFF
TGTGCCAGCAGCTTAGGGACTAGCGGGGGTTCGCAGCAGTTCTTC
>TRBJ1-6|.|TRBV6-6|.
CASSPRGFSPLHF
TGTGCCAGCAGCCCGAGGGGGTTTTCACCCCTCCACTTT
>TRBJ1-1|.|TRBV29-1|.
CSVFGPTGTEAFF
TGCAGCGTTTTCGGTCCGACGGGCACTGAAGCTTTCTTT
>TRBJ2-3|.|TRBV7-9|TRBD2
CASSWTLAGGTDTQYF
TGTGCCAGCAGCTGGACTCTAGCGGGGGGCACAGATACGCAGTATTTT
>TRBJ1-5|few|TRBV28|TRBD1
CASGTGGYQPQHF
TGTGCCAGCGGGACAGGGGGGTATCAGCCCCAGCATTTT
>TRBJ1-5|.|TRBV2|.
CAISRSGDSNQPQHF
TGTGCCATCTCAAGGAGTGGCGATAGCAATCAGCCCCAGCATTTT
>TRBJ1-1|.|TRBV30|.
CAWSPGVLPGDTEAFF
TGTGCCTGGAGTCCGGGGGTACTGCCCGGGGACACTGAAGCTTTCTTT
>TRBJ1-4|once|TRBV4-1|TRBD1
CASSRTGGREKLFF
TGCGCCAGCAGCAGGACAGGGGGGCGGGAAAAACTGTTTTTT
>TRBJ1-4|.|TRBV5-1|TRBD1
CASSLVNEGAELFF
TGCGCCAGCAGCTTGGTAAACGAGGGGGCGGAACTGTTTTTT
>TRBJ2-7|.|TRBV28|.
CASSLPGIVYEQYF
TGTGCCAGCAGTTTGCCCGGGATCGTCTACGAGCAGTACTTC
>TRBJ1-2|.|TRBV6-1|TRBD1
CASSEAIFGTGVIDYGYTF
TGTGCCAGCAGTGAAGCAATATTCGGGACAGGGGTAATCGACTATGGCTACACCTTC
>TRBJ2-1|.|TRBV7-3|TRBD1
CASSEGTGFDEQFF
TGTGCCAGCAGCGAAGGGACAGGGTTCGATGAGCAGTTCTTC
>TRBJ2-7|.|TRBV11-2|TRBD2
CASSLVFRGGTYEQYF
TGTGCCAGCAGCTTAGTGTTTCGGGGGGGAACCTACGAGCAGTACTTC
>TRBJ2-4|.|TRBV5-1|.
CASSLGQGLNIQYF
TGCGCCAGCAGCTTGGGGCAGGGGTTAAACATTCAGTACTTC
>TRBJ2-7|once|TRBV5-4|TRBD1
CASSGPGTGKEQYF
TGTGCCAGCAGCGGTCCCGGGACAGGGAAAGAGCAGTACTTC
>TRBJ2-7|few|TRBV6-1|TRBD2
CASSEFERDPFEQYF
TGTGCCAGCAGTGAATTCGAGCGGGATCCCTTCGAGCAGTACTTC
>TRBJ1-6|.|TRBV6-1|.
CASSGWTASNSPLHF
TGTGCCAGCAGTGGGTGGACAGCCTCGAATTCACCCCTCCACTTT